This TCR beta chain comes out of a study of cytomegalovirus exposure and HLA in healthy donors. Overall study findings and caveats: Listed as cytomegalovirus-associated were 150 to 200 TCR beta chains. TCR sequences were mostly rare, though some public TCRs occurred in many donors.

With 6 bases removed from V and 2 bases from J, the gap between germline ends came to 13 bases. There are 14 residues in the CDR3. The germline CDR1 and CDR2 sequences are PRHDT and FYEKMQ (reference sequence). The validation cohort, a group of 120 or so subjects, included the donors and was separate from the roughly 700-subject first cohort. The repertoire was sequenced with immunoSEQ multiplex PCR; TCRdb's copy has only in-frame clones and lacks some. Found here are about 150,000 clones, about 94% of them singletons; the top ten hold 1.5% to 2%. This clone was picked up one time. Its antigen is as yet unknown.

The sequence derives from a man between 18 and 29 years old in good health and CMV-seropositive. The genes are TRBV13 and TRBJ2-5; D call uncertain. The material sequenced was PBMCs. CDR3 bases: TGTGCCAGCAGACTAACCGGTTTTCAAGAGACCCAGTACTTC. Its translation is CASRLTGFQETQYF.